What follows is one T cell receptor beta chain and its context. Its antigen is currently not known. Per-base qualities were not stored, and no clone one base away is much larger. TCR CDR3 regions were amplified from genomic DNA by multiplex PCR using the deep immunoSEQ assay. Extracted genomic DNA from each cell subset was distributed evenly across all wells of several immunoSEQ 96-well plates, and each plate was treated as a replicate. For sorted subsets, approximately 200 ng of genomic DNA, equivalent to around 29,000 T cell genomes, went into each replicate PCR. Purified libraries were quantified with a Qubit 3.0 fluorometer, sized on a Bioanalyzer 2100, and re-quantified with the KAPA Library Quantification kit. Every immunoSEQ 96-well plate was sequenced on a dedicated single-read 150-cycle Illumina NextSeq 550 flow cell. Regarding the original processing steps: Because the immunoSEQ output included only junctional sequences and no quality scores, the filtering could not be the same as the filtering used for full-length reads. Sequences were annotated with PyIR, a Python wrapper for IgBLAST v1.9, and V/J genes and CDR3 were assigned using IMGT germline references. Reads with weak V/J assignments (E-value above 1e-6), missing CDR3, stop codons, out-of-frame junctions, or ambiguous translated residues were removed. V3J clonotypes were defined as sequences sharing an identical inferred V gene, J gene, and CDR3 amino acid sequence. The percentage overlap between two repertoires was calculated by dividing the number of shared unique clonotypes by the size of the smaller repertoire. RTK rarefaction, the Chao1 estimator, and Recon v2.1 estimates of unobserved clonotypes were used to assess repertoire richness. Generation probabilities were computed with OLGA for all TCRbeta clonotypes obtained by the gDNA method from several donors. The table comes from immuneACCESS by way of TCRdb, which keeps in-frame sequences with V and J called. Part of the clones is missing from these tables; in studies checked, under half for an unresolved V gene and the rest for unknown reasons. The V and J calls and clone size were taken over from that table, and D and trimming were inferred from the DNA. The sample table holds around 980,000 clones, of which 70% to 80% were seen once. The top ten clonotypes cover roughly 0.62% of the sample.

The donors were healthy, HIV-negative adults who had no recently reported acute infections or vaccinations. Only Caucasian adults living in Nashville, Tennessee, USA were represented among the donors. Magnetic negative selection was used to enrich CD4+ T cells, after which naive cells were positively selected on CD45RA and the negative fraction became the memory subset. Blood was collected by leukapheresis, and PBMCs were isolated by Ficoll-Histopaque density gradient centrifugation and then cryopreserved in liquid nitrogen vapor phase. Analytical flow cytometry was used to check the purity and quantity of every magnetically sorted T cell population. From each sorted fraction, genomic DNA was isolated and quantified by UV absorbance on a Nanodrop 2000c. The source of the sample is a study of shared clonotypes between healthy human individuals (dated by TCRdb to the early 2020s). General notes on the study: The cohort comprised a couple of women and a few men aged 18 to 49 years. For each donor, three plates each were used for CD4 naive and CD4 memory, two plates were used for CD8 naive, and one plate was used for CD8 memory. To estimate repertoire size and how much clonotype sharing occurs between individuals, the study deeply sequenced the blood TCR repertoires of about five healthy adults. To increase sequencing depth and limit assay-specific biases, TCR repertoire library preparation and sequencing were carried out by different laboratories using diverse techniques. Between about 0.94 and 8.9 billion PBMCs per donor were obtained by leukapheresis.

CDR1 and CDR2 are read off the germline V gene as SGHRS and YFSETQ. The CDR3 measures 16 amino acids from cysteine to phenylalanine. This entry keeps only the CDR3 DNA: 48 bases, framed from base 1. Compared with germline, V lacks 0 bases and J lacks 2 bases; bases without a gene match: 7. Points the paper makes about the study in general: Pairwise subsampling indicated that sequencing depth was expected to affect the degree of clonotype sharing among donors. Incomplete sequencing was indicated by rarefaction of sorted-subset datasets, despite the large sequencing depth. Across a few donors, roughly 5.1% of naive CD4, approximately 3.6% of naive CD8, around 2.5% of memory CD4, and approximately 0.4% of memory CD8 clonotypes were shared. Sampling was limited to blood, and TCR repertoires in tissue likely differ from TCR repertoires in blood. Estimated clonotype richness was generally larger for naive than for memory subsets. Because the study included a small number of donors, the genetic and exposure-history diversity represented was limited. Compared with non-shared clonotypes, the clonotypes found in all four sorted-subset donors had higher generation probabilities.

Material: memory CD4+ T cells from PBMCs. The label giving this sample's cell subset or site can be read as: CD45RA-negative fraction. The TCR was taken from a man aged 18 to 30 in good health. Some clones in this sample may be carry-over from other donors' samples. Here the chain combines TRBV5-1 and TRBJ2-7, and 8 junctional nucleotides match TRBD2. The CDR3 corresponds to CASSLVASGRTYEQYF. At the DNA level, the sequence is TGCGCCAGCAGCTTGGTGGCTAGCGGGCGGACCTACGAGCAGTACTTC.